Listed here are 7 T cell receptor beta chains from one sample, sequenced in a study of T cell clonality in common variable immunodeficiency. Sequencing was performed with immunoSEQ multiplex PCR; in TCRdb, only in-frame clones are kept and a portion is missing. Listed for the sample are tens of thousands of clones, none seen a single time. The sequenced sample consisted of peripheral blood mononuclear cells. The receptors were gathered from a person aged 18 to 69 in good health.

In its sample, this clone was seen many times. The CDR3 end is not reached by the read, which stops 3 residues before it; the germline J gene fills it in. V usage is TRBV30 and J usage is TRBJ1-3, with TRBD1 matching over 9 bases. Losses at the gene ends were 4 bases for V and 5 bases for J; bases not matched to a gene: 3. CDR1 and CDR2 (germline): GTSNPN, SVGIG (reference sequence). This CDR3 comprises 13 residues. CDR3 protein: CAWTTGGRNTIYF. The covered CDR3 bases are TGTGCCTGGACAACAGGGGGCAGAAACACC.

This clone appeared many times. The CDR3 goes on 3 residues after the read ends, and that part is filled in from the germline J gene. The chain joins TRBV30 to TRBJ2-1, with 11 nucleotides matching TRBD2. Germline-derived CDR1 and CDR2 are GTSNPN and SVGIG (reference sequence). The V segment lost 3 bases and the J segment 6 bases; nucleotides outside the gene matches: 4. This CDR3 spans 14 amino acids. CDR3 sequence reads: CAWRRSGRGNEQFF. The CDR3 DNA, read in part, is TGTGCCTGGAGGCGTAGCGGGAGGGGCAATGAG.

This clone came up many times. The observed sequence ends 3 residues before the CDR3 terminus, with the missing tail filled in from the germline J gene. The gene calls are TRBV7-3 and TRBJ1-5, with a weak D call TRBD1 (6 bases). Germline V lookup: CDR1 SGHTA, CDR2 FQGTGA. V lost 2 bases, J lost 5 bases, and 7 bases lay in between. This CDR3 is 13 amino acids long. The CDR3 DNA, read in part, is TGTGCCAGCAGCTTATCAGGGGATCAGCCC. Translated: CASSLSGDQP. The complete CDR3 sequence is CASSLSGDQPQHF.

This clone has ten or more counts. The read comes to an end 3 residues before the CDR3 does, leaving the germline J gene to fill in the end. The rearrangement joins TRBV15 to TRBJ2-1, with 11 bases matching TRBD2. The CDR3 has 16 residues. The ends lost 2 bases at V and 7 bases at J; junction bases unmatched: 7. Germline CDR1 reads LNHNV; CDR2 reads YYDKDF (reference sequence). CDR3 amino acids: CATSRQLAGVTNEQFF. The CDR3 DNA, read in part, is TGTGCCACCAGCAGACAACTAGCGGGAGTGACAAATGAG.

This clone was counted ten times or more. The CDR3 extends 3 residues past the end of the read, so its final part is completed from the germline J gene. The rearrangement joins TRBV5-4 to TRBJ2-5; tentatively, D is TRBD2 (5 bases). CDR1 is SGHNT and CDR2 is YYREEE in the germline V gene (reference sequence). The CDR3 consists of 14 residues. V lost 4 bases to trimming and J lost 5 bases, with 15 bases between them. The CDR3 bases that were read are TGTGCCAGCAGCCCCGGCGGTAGCGTGGAGACC. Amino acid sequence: CASSPGGSVET. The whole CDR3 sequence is CASSPGGSVETQYF.

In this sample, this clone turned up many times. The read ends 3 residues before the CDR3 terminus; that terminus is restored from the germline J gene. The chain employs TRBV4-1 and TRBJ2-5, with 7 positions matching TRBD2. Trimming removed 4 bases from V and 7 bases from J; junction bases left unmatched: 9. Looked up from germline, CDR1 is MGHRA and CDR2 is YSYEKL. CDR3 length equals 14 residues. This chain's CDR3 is CASSLFGGDATQYF. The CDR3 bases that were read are TGCGCCAGCAGCCTATTTGGGGGGGATGCGACC.

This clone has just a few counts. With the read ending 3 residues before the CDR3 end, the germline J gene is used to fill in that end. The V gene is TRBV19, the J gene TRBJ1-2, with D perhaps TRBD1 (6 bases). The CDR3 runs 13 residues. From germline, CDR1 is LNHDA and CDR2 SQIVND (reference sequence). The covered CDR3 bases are TGTGCCAGTGGACGCCGGGACACCTACGAC. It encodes CASGRRDTYD. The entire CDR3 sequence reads CASGRRDTYDYTF. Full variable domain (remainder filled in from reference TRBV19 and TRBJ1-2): DGGITQSPKYLFRKEGQNVTLSCEQNLNHDAMYWYRQDPGQGLRLIYYSQIVNDFQKGDIAEGYSVSREKKESFPLTVTSAQKNPTAFYLCASGRRDTYDYTFGSGTRLTVV.